The rows below give T cell receptor beta chains drawn from one sample of a study of cytomegalovirus exposure and HLA in healthy donors. This table comes from immunoSEQ multiplex PCR, and its TCRdb copy is limited to in-frame clones, with some not included. There are 150,000 to 200,000 clones in the sample; over 75% occur only once, and about 1.8% lies in the top ten. Sequences were obtained from PBMCs. The receptors here all came from a man aged 18 to 35 in good health and CMV-seronegative. CDR3s include the opening cysteine and the closing phenylalanine or tryptophan. D genes are given only for firm matches. Not every row has a clone size; where given, it reads once, few, many or a size class.

CDR3 length: 14
J gene: TRBJ2-2
clone size: NA
D gene: TRBD1
V gene: TRBV29-1
CDR3 DNA: TGCAGCGTTGAGGGGACAGCGAACACCGGGGAGCTGTTTTTT
CDR3 protein: CSVEGTANTGELFF

CDR3 length: 15
J gene: TRBJ2-1
clone size: NA
D gene: TRBD2
V gene: TRBV28
CDR3 DNA: TGTGCCAGCACCCCTGGCGGGAGTATCTACAATGAGCAGTTCTTC
CDR3 protein: CASTPGGSIYNEQFF

CDR3 length: 13
J gene: TRBJ1-6
clone size: NA
D gene: NA
V gene: TRBV19
CDR3 DNA: TGTGCCAGTAGTGTGATACAGGTTTCACCCCTCCACTTT
CDR3 protein: CASSVIQVSPLHF

CDR3 length: 13
J gene: TRBJ2-1
clone size: large
D gene: NA
V gene: TRBV4-3
CDR3 DNA: TGCGCCAGCAGCCAAGCAGGGGCTGATGAGCAGTTCTTC
CDR3 protein: CASSQAGADEQFF

CDR3 length: 17
J gene: TRBJ1-3
clone size: NA
D gene: TRBD1
V gene: TRBV4-1
CDR3 DNA: TGCGCCAGCAGCCAAGACGGCACCGGGACAGCTGGAAACACCATATATTTT
CDR3 protein: CASSQDGTGTAGNTIYF

CDR3 length: 17
J gene: TRBJ2-6
clone size: NA
D gene: NA
V gene: TRBV4-2
CDR3 DNA: TGTGCCAGCAGCCAAGAACGGGCGGGGACTGGGGCCAACGTCCTGACTTTC
CDR3 protein: CASSQERAGTGANVLTF

CDR3 length: 12
J gene: TRBJ1-2
clone size: NA
D gene: NA
V gene: TRBV6-5
CDR3 DNA: TGTGCCAGCAGTGAAAGCAGGGTCGGCTACACCTTC
CDR3 protein: CASSESRVGYTF

CDR3 length: 14
J gene: TRBJ1-1
clone size: NA
D gene: NA
V gene: TRBV27
CDR3 DNA: TGTGCCAGCAGTTTAGGGGCCGGAGTGACTGAAGCTTTCTTT
CDR3 protein: CASSLGAGVTEAFF

CDR3 length: 14
J gene: TRBJ1-5
clone size: NA
D gene: NA
V gene: TRBV2
CDR3 DNA: TGTGCCAGCAGCGGACAGTGGAGCAATCAGCCCCAGCATTTT
CDR3 protein: CASSGQWSNQPQHF

CDR3 length: 15
J gene: TRBJ1-4
clone size: NA
D gene: NA
V gene: TRBV27
CDR3 DNA: TGTGCCAGCAGCCCTTACAGCCCAACTAATGAAAAACTGTTTTTT
CDR3 protein: CASSPYSPTNEKLFF

CDR3 length: 11
J gene: TRBJ2-7
clone size: NA
D gene: NA
V gene: TRBV27
CDR3 DNA: TGTGCCAGCGGAGTCTCCTACGAGCAGTACTTC
CDR3 protein: CASGVSYEQYF

CDR3 length: 14
J gene: TRBJ2-1
clone size: NA
D gene: TRBD1
V gene: TRBV7-9
CDR3 DNA: TGTGCCAGCAGCTTGAACGCAGGGGGCGATGAGCAGTTCTTC
CDR3 protein: CASSLNAGGDEQFF

CDR3 length: 15
J gene: TRBJ1-2
clone size: NA
D gene: NA
V gene: TRBV5-1
CDR3 DNA: TGCGCCAGCAGCTTGGGAGGGAGTTCGGCCTATGGCTACACCTTC
CDR3 protein: CASSLGGSSAYGYTF

CDR3 length: 16
J gene: TRBJ1-3
clone size: NA
D gene: NA
V gene: TRBV7-3
CDR3 DNA: TGTGCCAGCAGCTTATCAGGCCCTCGCTCTGGAAACACCATATATTTT
CDR3 protein: CASSLSGPRSGNTIYF

CDR3 length: 14
J gene: TRBJ1-2
clone size: NA
D gene: TRBD1
V gene: TRBV5-6
CDR3 DNA: TGTGCCAGCAGCCCACGGGACAGGGGGAATGGCTACACCTTC
CDR3 protein: CASSPRDRGNGYTF

CDR3 length: 17
J gene: TRBJ2-3
clone size: NA
D gene: TRBD1
V gene: TRBV18
CDR3 DNA: TGTGCCAGCTCACCAAAGGGACAGGGGGCAGGTGCAGATACGCAGTATTTT
CDR3 protein: CASSPKGQGAGADTQYF

CDR3 length: 13
J gene: TRBJ2-7
clone size: NA
D gene: NA
V gene: TRBV19
CDR3 DNA: TGTGCCAGTAGTATTACGGGACATGACGAGCAGTACTTC
CDR3 protein: CASSITGHDEQYF

CDR3 length: 14
J gene: TRBJ1-1
clone size: few
D gene: TRBD1
V gene: TRBV11-2
CDR3 DNA: TGTGCCAGCAGCTTATGGAGAGGGGGCAAGGGAGCTTTCTTT
CDR3 protein: CASSLWRGGKGAFF

CDR3 length: 13
J gene: TRBJ1-2
clone size: NA
D gene: NA
V gene: TRBV7-2
CDR3 DNA: TGTGCCAGCAGCTTAAGGAGTAACTATGGCTACACCTTC
CDR3 protein: CASSLRSNYGYTF

CDR3 length: 12
J gene: TRBJ2-2
clone size: NA
D gene: NA
V gene: TRBV13
CDR3 DNA: TGTGCCAGCAGCTTAAAAGCTCGGGAGCTGTTTTTT
CDR3 protein: CASSLKARELFF